These 26 T cell receptor beta chains share one sample of origin, sequenced in a study of T cell repertoires in cytomegalovirus infection. TCRdb re-called the reads with MiXCR, one entry per CDR3 protein. Of around 530,000 distinct CDR3 sequences listed, about a quarter are singletons. Specimen: PBMCs. Source of these receptors: a human donor in good health (CMV status not recorded). Some clones in this sample may be carry-over from other donors' samples.

Only a few counts were recorded for this clonotype. This chain links TRBV4-1 with TRBJ1-1; TRBD1 aligns across 9 bases. Germline CDR1 MGHRA, CDR2 YSYEKL. The CDR3 spans 15 residues. J gave up 0 bases and V 5 bases, and 4 bases lay outside the gene matches. The CDR3 is CASSKGTGMNTEAFF. The CDR3 nucleotides are TGCGCCAGCAGCAAAGGGACAGGGATGAACACTGAAGCTTTCTTT.

The chain uses TRBV20-1 and TRBJ1-2; no definite D call. The CDR3 totals 14 residues. The V and J ends lost 1 base and 1 base respectively, with 10 bases between them. CDR1 is DFQATT, CDR2 SNEGSKA, per germline (reference sequence). The DNA for the CDR3 is TGCAGTGCTAGAGGCGCACGGAGTAACTATGGCTACACCTTC. Its translation: CSARGARSNYGYTF.

The rearrangement joins TRBV4-1 to TRBJ1-2; D is unresolved. CDR3 length equals 16 residues. Germline CDR1 is MGHRA and CDR2 is YSYEKL. Trimming took off 3 bases at V and 4 bases at J, with 18 bases between the two ends. CDR3 amino acids: CASSHLLLKAPYGYTF. In nucleotides, the CDR3 is TGCGCCAGCAGCCACCTGCTATTGAAGGCTCCCTATGGCTACACCTTC.

This chain uses TRBV5-1 with TRBJ2-7, with unresolved D. Trimming left V 0 bases short and J 2 bases short, with 12 bases between. This CDR3 contains 15 residues. CDR1 and CDR2 (germline): SGHRS, YFSETQ. The CDR3 spells CASSLALGSPYEQYF. The DNA for the CDR3 is TGCGCCAGCAGCTTGGCCTTAGGGTCCCCCTACGAGCAGTACTTC.

The sample holds a few counts of this clonotype. The CDR3, as DNA: TGTGCCAGCAGCTCAGACTCTAGCGGGACTTACGAGCAGTACTTC. This encodes CASSSDSSGTYEQYF. The chain carries TRBV7-2 and TRBJ2-7; 9 nucleotides match TRBD2. The junction had 8 bases not matched to a gene; V was cut back by 4 bases and J by 4 bases. Germline V lookup: CDR1 SGHTA, CDR2 FQGNSA. The CDR3 length is 15 residues.

V gene TRBV24-1 combines with J gene TRBJ1-5; D is unclear. V shed 5 bases and J shed 4 bases, with 2 bases lying between them. The CDR3 has 11 residues. The germline CDR1 and CDR2 sequences are KGHDR and SFDVKD. This CDR3 reads CATSGNQPQHF. DNA for the CDR3: TGTGCCACCAGTGGAAATCAGCCCCAGCATTTT.

In DNA, the CDR3 is TGTGCCAGCAGCTTGAACCCCCGACAGGGGGGTAATTCACCCCTCCACTTT. This sequence encodes CASSLNPRQGGNSPLHF. The V call is TRBV5-4, the J call TRBJ1-6, with TRBD1 matching 9 bases. The ends lost 1 base at V and 6 bases at J; junction bases unmatched: 8. This CDR3 contains 17 residues. The V gene's germline CDR1 is SGHNT and CDR2 YYREEE (reference sequence).

This clonotype has just a few counts. The rearrangement uses TRBV20-1 and TRBJ2-7; 9 positions match TRBD2. Germline-derived CDR1 and CDR2 are DFQATT and SNEGSKA (reference sequence). This CDR3 comprises 14 residues. V lost 4 bases to trimming and J lost 4 bases; unmatched junction nucleotides: 8. The CDR3 region is CSATTSGWSYEQYF. The CDR3 DNA follows: TGCAGTGCTACAACTAGCGGGTGGAGTTACGAGCAGTACTTC.

V and J are TRBV6-1 and TRBJ2-7; D is unresolved. Trimming pared 6 bases from V and 0 bases from J, leaving 12 bases between. This CDR3 has 14 amino acids. From germline, CDR1 is MNHNS and CDR2 SASEGT. The CDR3 region has the DNA TGTGCCAGCAGCCAAGACGTTGGCTCCTACGAGCAGTACGTC. Translated, it gives CASSQDVGSYEQYV.

The DNA of the CDR3 is TGTGCCAGCAGTGATCAGCTAGCGGGCCCTCCACACGAGCAGTACGTC. Translation gives CASSDQLAGPPHEQYV. This chain connects TRBV25-1 to TRBJ2-7, with 8 bases identical to TRBD2. V shed 3 bases, J shed 5 bases, and the junction held 12 bases outside the gene matches. The CDR3 consists of 16 residues. The V gene's germline CDR1 is MGHDK and CDR2 SYGVNS.

V usage is TRBV28 and J usage is TRBJ1-1, with 9 bases fitting TRBD1. Germline V lookup: CDR1 MDHEN, CDR2 SYDVKM. The V segment lost 5 bases and the J segment 5 bases; nucleotides outside the gene matches: 9. The CDR3 loop spans 15 amino acids. CDR3 nucleotides: TGTGCCAGCAGTACCCAAGGACAGGGGTGGACTGAAGCTTTCTTT. Its protein product is CASSTQGQGWTEAFF.

This clonotype was counted many times. The J gene is TRBJ1-1, the V gene TRBV7-6, with unresolved D. V shed 5 bases and J shed 1 base, with 11 bases lying between them. The CDR3 consists of 14 residues. Germline CDR1 is SGHVS and CDR2 is FNYEAQ. CDR3 loop: CASSLQAGNTEAFF. CDR3 nucleotide sequence: TGTGCCAGCAGCCTCCAAGCAGGGAACACTGAAGCTTTCTTT.

This chain links TRBV6-2 or TRBV6-3 with TRBJ2-1; perhaps TRBD2 as D (6 bases). This CDR3 has 13 amino acids. Trimming left V 6 bases short and J 1 base short, with 7 bases between. The germline V gene encodes CDR1 MNHEY and CDR2 SVGEGT. The CDR3 reads CASRGLSYNEQFF. The CDR3 DNA reads TGTGCCAGCAGGGGACTGTCCTACAATGAGCAGTTCTTC.

The rearrangement joins TRBV20-1 to TRBJ2-3, with 13 bases matching TRBD2. V shed 5 bases and J 1 base; nucleotides not matched to a gene: 3. The germline V gene has CDR1 DFQATT and CDR2 SNEGSKA (reference sequence). This CDR3 spans 15 amino acids. CDR3 residues: CSASLAGGGTDTQYF. The CDR3 DNA is TGCAGTGCTTCACTAGCGGGAGGGGGCACAGATACGCAGTATTTT.

In this sample, this clonotype turned up many times. The V and J genes are TRBV7-2 and TRBJ2-3; 8 bases line up with TRBD2. CDR1 SGHTA and CDR2 FQGNSA come from the germline V gene. With 4 bases clipped from V and 2 bases from J, the junction kept 11 bases outside the gene matches. The CDR3 covers 17 residues. The DNA of the CDR3 is TGTGCCAGCAGCTCAAGGGCCGGGAGGGGGTACACAGATACGCAGTATTTT. Residues: CASSSRAGRGYTDTQYF.

This clonotype occurred a few times. This chain links TRBV6-5 with TRBJ2-3; tentative D call: TRBD1 (5 bases). This CDR3 region has 12 residues. Germline V CDR1 and CDR2: MNHEY, SVGAGI. V lost 6 bases and J 7 bases, leaving 11 bases between the germline ends. The CDR3 coding sequence is TGTGCCAGCAGGGACAAGGTGTATACGCAGTATTTT. As protein: CASRDKVYTQYF.

The chain joins TRBV27 to TRBJ2-6; 7 positions match TRBD2. The CDR3 runs 18 residues. The V gene end was trimmed by 4 bases and the J gene end by 0 bases; junction bases not matched to a gene: 9. Germline-derived CDR1 and CDR2 are MNHEY and SMNVEV (reference sequence). The CDR3 protein is CASSSTSASSSGANVLTF. The CDR3 DNA reads TGTGCCAGCAGTTCCACTAGCGCCTCCAGCTCTGGGGCCAACGTCCTGACTTTC.

This clonotype was seen a handful of times. The chain employs TRBV11-2 and TRBJ1-3; the D gene is possibly TRBD1 (5 bases). Between the trimmed V and J ends, which lost 5 bases and 2 bases, there was a span of 19 bases. The CDR3 runs 17 residues. Germline V gene lookup returns CDR1 SGHAT and CDR2 FQNNGV. The DNA of the CDR3 is TGTGCCAGCAGCAGAGACGGCCGGACAATCCCTGGAAACACCATATATTTT. Amino acids: CASSRDGRTIPGNTIYF.

V gene TRBV20-1 combines with J gene TRBJ1-1; unclear D gene. Germline assignment: CDR1 DFQATT and CDR2 SNEGSKA (reference sequence). The V and J ends lost 6 bases and 7 bases respectively, with 18 bases between them. The CDR3 has 13 residues. In nucleotides, the CDR3 is TGCAGTGCCCCTCTATCCTTGGGCGGTGAAGCTTTCTTT. Protein sequence: CSAPLSLGGEAFF.

This chain uses TRBV5-6 with TRBJ2-7; 11 bases align to TRBD2. CDR1 and CDR2 from the germline V gene are SGHDT and YYEEEE. The CDR3 is 15 residues long. Trimming cost V 2 bases and J 4 bases; bases outside gene matches: 5. CDR3 in DNA: TGTGCCAGCAGCTTCGATAGCGGGAGGGCGTACGAGCAGTACTTC. Encoded protein: CASSFDSGRAYEQYF.

This clonotype was seen ten or more times. The CDR3 here is CASSPGTSGRTDTQYF. Here the CDR3 DNA reads TGTGCCAGCAGCCCTGGGACTAGCGGCCGCACAGATACGCAGTATTTT. This chain joins TRBV7-2 and TRBJ2-3; 11 positions agree with TRBD2. CDR1 is SGHTA, CDR2 FQGNSA, per germline. The CDR3 covers 16 residues. V lost 5 bases and J lost 1; bases outside the gene matches: 5.

This clonotype was counted ten times or more. The chain recombines TRBV7-2 with TRBJ2-3; D may be TRBD1 or TRBD2 (5 bases each). The CDR3 contains 15 residues. The germline V and J ends were trimmed by 4 bases and 2 bases, with 13 bases remaining between them. Per the germline V gene, CDR1 is SGHTA and CDR2 is FQGNSA. DNA for the CDR3: TGTGCCAGCAGCTACGAGGGGCGGCACACAGATACGCAGTATTTT. It codes for CASSYEGRHTDTQYF.

This clonotype occurred a few times. The CDR3 nucleotides are TGCGCCAGCAGCCCAGGGGTAAGCGGGTACGAGCAGTACTTC. It specifies CASSPGVSGYEQYF. The chain carries TRBV4-3 and TRBJ2-7; D is possibly TRBD1 or TRBD2 (6 bases each). Per germline, CDR1 LGHNA and CDR2 YSLEER. Trimming left V 4 bases short and J 4 bases short, with 14 bases between. This CDR3 is built from 14 residues.

This clonotype was found many times. This chain links TRBV7-9 with TRBJ2-3; D ambiguous. Trimming removed 5 bases from V and 8 bases from J, with 11 bases in between. This CDR3 has 12 amino acids. CDR1 and CDR2 (germline): SEHNR, FQNEAQ (reference sequence). The CDR3 loop is CASSPPERTQYF. The CDR3 nucleotides read TGTGCCAGCAGCCCTCCCGAGCGTACGCAGTATTTT.

The genes are TRBV27 and TRBJ2-3; 10 nucleotides align to TRBD1. This CDR3 is built from 16 residues. Germline values: CDR1 MNHEY, CDR2 SMNVEV (reference sequence). The ends lost 5 bases at V and 4 bases at J; junction bases unmatched: 9. The CDR3 bases are TGTGCCAGCAGTCCCCTCGTGACAGGGGGCCCAGATACGCAGTATTTT. Protein product: CASSPLVTGGPDTQYF.

Of note for this clonotype: A read error is possible here, since a much larger clone lies one base away. The rearrangement uses TRBV12-3 or TRBV12-4 and TRBJ2-2; D gene ambiguous. V lost 3 bases and J 6 bases, leaving 20 bases between the germline ends. The CDR3 consists of 17 residues. CDR3 loop: CASSLSATTVNPGELFF. The CDR3 region has the DNA TGTGCCAGCAGTTTGTCCGCCACCACAGTGAATCCCGGGGAGCTGTTTTTT.